This T cell receptor (beta chain) was found in a study of blood T cell repertoires in COVID-19. About the research overall: Nucleic acid was either cDNA or gDNA, and it came from T cells, B-cell-depleted T cells, or PBMCs.

Profiling relied on immunoSEQ multiplex PCR, and the TCRdb table lists in-frame clones only, not all of them. The data show some 99,000 clones, with about 78% seen just once and about 4.5% held by the top ten. This clone was observed a single time. This TCR was recovered from a human donor in a cohort sampled during active or convalescent COVID-19. Sequencing used peripheral blood.

CDR3 sequence (DNA): TGTGCCAGCAGCCCCCGTATAACTAATGAAAAACTGTTTTTT. Protein product: CASSPRITNEKLFF. The chain employs TRBV5-6 and TRBJ1-4; no reliable D call. The germline CDR1 and CDR2 sequences are SGHDT and YYEEEE. V dropped 4 bases and J dropped 1 base, with 8 bases sitting between them. The CDR3 runs to 14 residues.